A selection of T cell receptor beta chains follows, all from one sample in a study of blood T cell repertoires in COVID-19. The protocol was immunoSEQ multiplex PCR, while the TCRdb copy is restricted to in-frame clones and leaves out a portion. This table has approximately 150,000 clones, roughly 85% appearing once. The sequenced material came from peripheral blood. These receptors all stem from a man aged 35-49 years with acute or convalescent COVID-19. Each CDR3 is given with its conserved first and last residue. Each record gives: CDR3 DNA, CDR3 protein, J gene, clone size, D gene, V gene. The D gene is left open where the match is weak. Clone size is shown for a subset of rows, as once, few, many or a class of expanded clone.

TGTGCCAGCAGCTTACTACAGGGGGCCAACTATAATTCACCCCTCCACTTT | CASSLLQGANYNSPLHF | TRBJ1-6 | - | TRBD1 | TRBV5-6
TGTGCCAGCAGCTTGGAGGGGGAGAGAGCTAACTATGGCTACACCTTC | CASSLEGERANYGYTF | TRBJ1-2 | once | - | TRBV5-4
TGTGCCAGCAGCCCTGACACTAGCTATGGCTACACCTTC | CASSPDTSYGYTF | TRBJ1-2 | once | - | TRBV5-4
TGCGCCAGCAGCTTGGGGGACAAGAACACTGAAGCTTTCTTT | CASSLGDKNTEAFF | TRBJ1-1 | - | - | TRBV5-1
TGTGCCAGCAGCTTGGGAGGGCCCCTAACCTATAATTCACCCCTCCACTTT | CASSLGGPLTYNSPLHF | TRBJ1-6 | once | - | TRBV5-6
TGTGCCAGCAGTACGGATGTACGCCTACAGAGAAACTATGGCTACACCTTC | CASSTDVRLQRNYGYTF | TRBJ1-2 | - | - | TRBV28
TGTGCCAGTAGTCCCTGGACAGGACCCGGGGAGCTGTTTTTT | CASSPWTGPGELFF | TRBJ2-2 | - | TRBD1 | TRBV19
TGTGCCAGCAGCCCTCGGACAGGTACCTATGGCTACACCTTC | CASSPRTGTYGYTF | TRBJ1-2 | - | TRBD1 | TRBV7-2
TGTGCCAGCAGTTTACTACCGGGACAGGGAGGGAACACTGAAGCTTTCTTT | CASSLLPGQGGNTEAFF | TRBJ1-1 | - | TRBD1 | TRBV27
TGTGCCAGCTTTGGGACAGACTTATATGGCTACACCTTC | CASFGTDLYGYTF | TRBJ1-2 | - | TRBD1 | TRBV2
TGTGCCAGCAGCCCCAGAACAGGGAACACTGAAGCTTTCTTT | CASSPRTGNTEAFF | TRBJ1-1 | - | - | TRBV9
TGTGCCAGCAGCCAAGGAAGGGGGGGGTCCTACAATGAGCAGTTCTTC | CASSQGRGGSYNEQFF | TRBJ2-1 | - | - | TRBV4-2
TGTGCCAGCAGCTTAGATGAGTATAGCAATCAGCCCCAGCATTTT | CASSLDEYSNQPQHF | TRBJ1-5 | - | - | TRBV7-9
TGTGCCAGCAGCACCTACAAAAGAGCGAACGCTGAAGCTTTCTTT | CASSTYKRANAEAFF | TRBJ1-1 | - | - | TRBV5-4
TGTGCCAGCAGTGACTCGAGTCGGGGGGCCAAAAACATTCAGTACTTC | CASSDSSRGAKNIQYF | TRBJ2-4 | - | - | TRBV6-4
TGCGCCAGCAGTGAGAGTCGAGGGAACGAGCAGTACTTC | CASSESRGNEQYF | TRBJ2-7 | - | - | TRBV10-1
TGTGCCACCAGTGGCCCAGGGACCTACGAGCAGTACTTC | CATSGPGTYEQYF | TRBJ2-7 | once | - | TRBV24-1
TGTGCCTGGGAAGGGGGCGAAGGTTCACCCCTCCACTTT | CAWEGGEGSPLHF | TRBJ1-6 | - | TRBD1 | TRBV30
TGTGCCAGCAGTAACCGGGACAGGGGAAACTATGGCTACACCTTC | CASSNRDRGNYGYTF | TRBJ1-2 | once | TRBD1 | TRBV6-6